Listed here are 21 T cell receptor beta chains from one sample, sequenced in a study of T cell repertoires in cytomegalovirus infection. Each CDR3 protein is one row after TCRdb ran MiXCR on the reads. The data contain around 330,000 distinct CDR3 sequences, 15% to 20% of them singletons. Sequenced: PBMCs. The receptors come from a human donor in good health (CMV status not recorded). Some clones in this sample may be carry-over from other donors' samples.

CDR3: CASSLAGTGGETQYF. The CDR3 nucleotides are TGTGCCAGCAGTCTGGCCGGGACAGGGGGTGAGACCCAGTACTTC. The rearrangement joins TRBV11-2 to TRBJ2-5; 11 nucleotides align to TRBD1. The CDR3 spans 15 residues. V gave up 6 bases and J gave up 5 bases; unmatched junction bases: 8. CDR1 SGHAT and CDR2 FQNNGV come from the germline V gene.

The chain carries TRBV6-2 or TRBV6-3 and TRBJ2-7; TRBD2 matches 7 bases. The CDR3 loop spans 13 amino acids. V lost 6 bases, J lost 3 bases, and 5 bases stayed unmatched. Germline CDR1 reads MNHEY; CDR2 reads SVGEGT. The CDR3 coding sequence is TGTGCCAGCAGCCGGGACTACCTCTACGAGCAGTACTTC. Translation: CASSRDYLYEQYF.

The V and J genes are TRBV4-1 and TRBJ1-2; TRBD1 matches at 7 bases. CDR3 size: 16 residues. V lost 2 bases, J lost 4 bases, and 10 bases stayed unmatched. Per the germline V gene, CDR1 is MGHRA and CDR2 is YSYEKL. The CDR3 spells CASSQPRTGSIYGYTF. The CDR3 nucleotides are TGCGCCAGCAGCCAACCCAGGACAGGATCGATCTATGGCTACACCTTC.

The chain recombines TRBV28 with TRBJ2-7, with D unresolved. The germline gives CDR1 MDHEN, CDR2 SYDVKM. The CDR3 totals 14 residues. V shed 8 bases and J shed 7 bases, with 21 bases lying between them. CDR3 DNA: TGTGCCAGCGTCCCTGGCGGCAGCCACGGGGAGCAGTACTTC. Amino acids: CASVPGGSHGEQYF.

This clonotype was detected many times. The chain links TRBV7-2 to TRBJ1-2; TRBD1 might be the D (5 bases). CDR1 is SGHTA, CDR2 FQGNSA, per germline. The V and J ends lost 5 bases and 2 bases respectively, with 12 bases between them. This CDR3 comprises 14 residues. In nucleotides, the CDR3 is TGTGCCAGCAGCCGGGGACGGACCAACTATGGCTACACCTTC. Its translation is CASSRGRTNYGYTF. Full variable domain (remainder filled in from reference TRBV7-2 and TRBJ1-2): GAGVSQSPSNKVTEKGKDVELRCDPISGHTALYWYRQSLGQGLEFLIYFQGNSAPDKSGLPSDRFSAERTGGSVSTLTIQRTQQEDSAVYLCASSRGRTNYGYTFGSGTRLTVV.

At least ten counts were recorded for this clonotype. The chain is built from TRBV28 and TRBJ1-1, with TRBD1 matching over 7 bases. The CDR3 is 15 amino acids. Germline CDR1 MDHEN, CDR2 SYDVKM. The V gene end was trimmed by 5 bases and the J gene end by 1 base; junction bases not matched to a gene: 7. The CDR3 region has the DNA TGTGCCAGCAGTAAACAGGGGCTTAAGAACACTGAAGCTTTCTTT. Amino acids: CASSKQGLKNTEAFF.

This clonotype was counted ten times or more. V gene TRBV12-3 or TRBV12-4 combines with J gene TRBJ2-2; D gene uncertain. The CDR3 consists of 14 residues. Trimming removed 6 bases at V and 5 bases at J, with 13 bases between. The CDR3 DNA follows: TGTGCCAGCAGCGGACGGGTGGGAACCGGGGAGCTGTTTTTT. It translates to CASSGRVGTGELFF.

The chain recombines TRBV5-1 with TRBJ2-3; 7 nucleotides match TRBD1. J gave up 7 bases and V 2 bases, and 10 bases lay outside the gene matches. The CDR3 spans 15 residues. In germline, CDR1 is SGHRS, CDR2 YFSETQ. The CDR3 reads CASSFHRGLMYTQYF. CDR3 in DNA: TGCGCCAGCAGCTTTCACAGGGGTCTCATGTATACGCAGTATTTT.

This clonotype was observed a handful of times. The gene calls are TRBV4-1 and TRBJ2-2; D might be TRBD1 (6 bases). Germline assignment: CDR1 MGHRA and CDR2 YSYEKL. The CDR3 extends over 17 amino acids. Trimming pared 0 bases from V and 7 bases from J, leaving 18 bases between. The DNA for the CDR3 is TGCGCCAGCAGCCAAGATCGGGGCAGGGGTGAAGTCGGGGAGCTGTTTTTT. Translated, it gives CASSQDRGRGEVGELFF.

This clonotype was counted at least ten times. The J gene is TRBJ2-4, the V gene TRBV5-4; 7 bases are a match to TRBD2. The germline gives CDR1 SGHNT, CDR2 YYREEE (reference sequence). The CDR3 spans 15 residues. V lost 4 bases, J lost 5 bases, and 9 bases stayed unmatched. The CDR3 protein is CASSHKSGVENIQYF. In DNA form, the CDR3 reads TGTGCCAGCAGCCACAAAAGCGGGGTAGAAAACATTCAGTACTTC. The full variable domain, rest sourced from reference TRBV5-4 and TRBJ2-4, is ETGVTQSPTHLIKTRGQQVTLRCSSQSGHNTVSWYQQALGQGPQFIFQYYREEENGRGNFPPRFSGLQFPNYSSELNVNALELDDSALYLCASSHKSGVENIQYFGAGTRLSVL.

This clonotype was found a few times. The CDR3 region is CASSYSQGETQYF. Here the CDR3 DNA reads TGTGCCAGCAGTTATAGCCAGGGGGAGACCCAGTACTTC. J is TRBJ2-5 and V is TRBV6-1, with a possible D match to TRBD1 (6 bases). CDR3 length: 13 residues. Germline V gene data show CDR1 as MNHNS and CDR2 as SASEGT. Deletions cut 5 bases from V and 5 bases from J, with 12 bases between.

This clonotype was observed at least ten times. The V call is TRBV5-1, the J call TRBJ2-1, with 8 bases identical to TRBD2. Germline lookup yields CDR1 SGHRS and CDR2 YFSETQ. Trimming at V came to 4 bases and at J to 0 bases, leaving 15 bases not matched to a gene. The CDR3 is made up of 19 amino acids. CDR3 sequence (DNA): TGCGCCAGCAGCCGTTCCTGGCGGGGGGCGAGGAGCTCCTACAATGAGCAGTTCTTC. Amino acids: CASSRSWRGARSSYNEQFF.

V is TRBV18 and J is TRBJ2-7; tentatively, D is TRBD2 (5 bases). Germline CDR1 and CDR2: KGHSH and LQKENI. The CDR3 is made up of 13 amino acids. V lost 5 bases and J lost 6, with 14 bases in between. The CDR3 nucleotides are TGTGCCAGCTCAGGGAGAAACAGATCCGAGCAGTACTTC. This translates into CASSGRNRSEQYF.

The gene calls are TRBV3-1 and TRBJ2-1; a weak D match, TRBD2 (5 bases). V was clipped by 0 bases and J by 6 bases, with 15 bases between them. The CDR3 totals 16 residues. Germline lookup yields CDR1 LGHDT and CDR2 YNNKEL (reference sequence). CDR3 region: CASSQDLSPSLNEQFF. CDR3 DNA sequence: TGTGCCAGCAGCCAAGATTTGTCCCCTAGCCTCAATGAGCAGTTCTTC.

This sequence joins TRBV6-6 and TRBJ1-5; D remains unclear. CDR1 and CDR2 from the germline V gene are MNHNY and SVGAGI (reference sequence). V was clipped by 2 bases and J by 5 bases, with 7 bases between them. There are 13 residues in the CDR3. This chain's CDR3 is CASSYAWDQPQHF. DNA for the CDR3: TGTGCCAGCAGTTACGCCTGGGATCAGCCCCAGCATTTT.

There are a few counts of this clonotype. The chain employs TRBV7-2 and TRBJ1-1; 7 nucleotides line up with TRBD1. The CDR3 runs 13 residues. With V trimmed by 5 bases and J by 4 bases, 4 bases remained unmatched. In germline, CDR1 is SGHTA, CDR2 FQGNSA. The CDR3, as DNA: TGTGCCAGCAGCCAGGGGGTGAGCACTGAAGCTTTCTTT. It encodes CASSQGVSTEAFF.

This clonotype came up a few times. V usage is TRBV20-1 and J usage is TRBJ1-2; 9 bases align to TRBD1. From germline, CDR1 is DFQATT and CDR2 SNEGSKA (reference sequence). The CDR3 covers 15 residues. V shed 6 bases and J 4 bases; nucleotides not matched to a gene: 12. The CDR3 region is CSAKRAGTGIYGYTF. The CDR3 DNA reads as TGCAGTGCCAAGCGTGCGGGGACAGGGATCTATGGCTACACCTTC.

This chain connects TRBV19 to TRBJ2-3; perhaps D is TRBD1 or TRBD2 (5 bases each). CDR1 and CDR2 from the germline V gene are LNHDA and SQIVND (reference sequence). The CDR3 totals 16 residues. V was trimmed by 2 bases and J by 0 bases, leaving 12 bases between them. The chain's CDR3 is CASSIIGTASTDTQYF. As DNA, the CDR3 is TGTGCCAGTAGTATAATCGGGACGGCTAGCACAGATACGCAGTATTTT.

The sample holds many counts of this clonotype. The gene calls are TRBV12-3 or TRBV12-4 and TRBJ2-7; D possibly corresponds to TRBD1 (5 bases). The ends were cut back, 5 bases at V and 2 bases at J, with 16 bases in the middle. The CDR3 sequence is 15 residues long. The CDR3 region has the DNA TGTGCCAGCAGTCAGGGCCAAAGAAGGACCTACGAGCAGTACTTC. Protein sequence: CASSQGQRRTYEQYF.

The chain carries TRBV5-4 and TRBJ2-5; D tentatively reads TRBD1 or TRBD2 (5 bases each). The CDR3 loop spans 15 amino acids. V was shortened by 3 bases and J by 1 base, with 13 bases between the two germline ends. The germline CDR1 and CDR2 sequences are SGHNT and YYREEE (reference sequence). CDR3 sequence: CASSWDQVAQETQYF. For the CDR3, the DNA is TGTGCCAGCAGCTGGGACCAGGTAGCCCAAGAGACCCAGTACTTC.

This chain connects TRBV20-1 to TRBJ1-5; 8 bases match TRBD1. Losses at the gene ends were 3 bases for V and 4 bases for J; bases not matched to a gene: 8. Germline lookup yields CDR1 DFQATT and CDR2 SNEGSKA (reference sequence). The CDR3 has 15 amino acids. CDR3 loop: CSARSAGGQNQPQHF. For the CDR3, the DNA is TGCAGTGCTAGGTCGGCAGGGGGCCAAAATCAGCCCCAGCATTTT.